What follows are 2 T cell receptor beta chains derived from one specimen sequenced in a study of cytomegalovirus exposure and HLA in healthy donors. PCR primers comprised 60 Vbeta and 13 Jbeta primers. Produced via immunoSEQ multiplex PCR; TCRdb's table is partial and in-frame only. The sample has some 150,000 clones; less than 80% are singletons. Input material: PBMCs. The source of these receptors is a man aged 35 to 55 in good health and CMV-seronegative.

This clone was seen a few times. The chain recombines TRBV4-1 with TRBJ2-3; the D is unclear. The V end was cut by 1 base, the J end by 5 bases, with 10 bases between. CDR3 length equals 14 residues. Germline V gene data show CDR1 as MGHRA and CDR2 as YSYEKL. CDR3 amino acids: CASSQGKAEDTQYF. CDR3 coding DNA: TGCGCCAGCAGCCAAGGAAAAGCTGAAGATACGCAGTATTTT.

This clone was recorded a few times. This chain connects TRBV6-1 to TRBJ2-7; 10 bases align to TRBD1. The CDR3 has 17 amino acids. Per the germline V gene, CDR1 is MNHNS and CDR2 is SASEGT. J gave up 5 bases and V 4 bases, and 14 bases lay outside the gene matches. CDR3 sequence: CASSGRTRDRGLHEQYF. In DNA, the CDR3 is TGTGCCAGCAGTGGAAGGACCCGGGACAGGGGATTACACGAGCAGTACTTC.